Shown below are 14 T cell receptor beta chains from a single sample sequenced in a study of graft-versus-host responses after intestinal transplantation (dated by TCRdb to about 2021). The antigens these receptors bind are not known. The time point tag for this specimen amounts to: cells obtained before transplantation from donor or recipient. Library construction relied on the immunoSEQ multiplex PCR assay. The table was pulled from immuneACCESS by TCRdb, which kept in-frame rearrangements only. Such tables lose some clones; where checked, under half of the loss comes from unresolved V genes, and the rest has no known cause. This sample holds about 96,000 clones; 80% to 95% were observed only once. Together, the top ten hold over 0.15% of the sample. Material: unstimulated CD4+ T cells sorted from spleen or lymph node cells, obtained before intestinal transplant. These receptors were obtained from a human donor who received an intestinal transplant.

The CDR3 protein is CASSRRGGPGFNSPLHF. As DNA, the CDR3 is TGTGCCAGCAGCCGTAGGGGGGGTCCCGGATTTAATTCACCCCTCCACTTT. The chain links TRBV14 to TRBJ1-6, with D possibly matching TRBD1 (6 bases). Germline V lookup: CDR1 SGHDN, CDR2 FVKESK. The CDR3 consists of 17 residues. With 4 bases removed from V and 6 bases from J, the gap between germline ends came to 19 bases.

This clone was counted only a few times. The V gene is TRBV2, the J gene TRBJ1-6; maybe TRBD1 (5 bases). Germline V gene sequence: CDR1 SNHLY, CDR2 FYNNEI. Trimming left V 8 bases short and J 9 bases short, with 11 bases between. This CDR3 spans 12 amino acids. CDR3 residues: CASCLGGSPLHF. In DNA form, the CDR3 reads TGTGCCAGCTGCCTGGGGGGTTCACCCCTCCACTTT.

This clone appeared a single time. V and J are TRBV7-8 and TRBJ2-1; TRBD2 agrees at 8 bases. CDR3 length: 17 amino acids. With 3 bases clipped from V and 3 bases from J, the junction kept 10 bases outside the gene matches. Germline loops: CDR1 SGHVS, CDR2 FQNEAQ. The CDR3 region has the DNA TGTGCCAGCAGCTTGTATGCCGGGGGGGCTTACTACAATGAGCAGTTCTTC. As protein: CASSLYAGGAYYNEQFF.

This chain uses TRBV7-9 with TRBJ1-1, with D perhaps TRBD1 (5 bases). V shed 1 base and J shed 3 bases, with 12 bases lying between them. The V gene's germline CDR1 is SEHNR and CDR2 FQNEAQ (reference sequence). This CDR3 has 15 amino acids. The CDR3 spells CASSLVQGKDTEAFF. The CDR3 nucleotides read TGTGCCAGCAGCTTAGTGCAGGGAAAGGACACTGAAGCTTTCTTT.

This clone is a singleton in its sample. This chain links TRBV15 with TRBJ1-5; D is uncertain. The CDR3 spans 18 residues. The germline CDR1 and CDR2 sequences are LNHNV and YYDKDF (reference sequence). V lost 6 bases and J lost 6, with 27 bases in between. In DNA, the CDR3 is TGTGCCACCAGTCAAGAGAACCTACGGCGGGCTCCGTTTCAGCCCCAGCATTTT. Its protein product is CATSQENLRRAPFQPQHF.

The chain uses TRBV11-1 and TRBJ1-6, with D possibly TRBD1 on 6 matching bases. The germline CDR1 and CDR2 sequences are SGHAT and FQDESV (reference sequence). This CDR3 region has 16 residues. The germline V and J ends were trimmed by 4 bases and 3 bases, with 13 bases remaining between them. The DNA of the CDR3 is TGTGCCAGCAGCTGGACAGCAGATTTCTATAATTCACCCCTCCACTTT. Translation: CASSWTADFYNSPLHF.

The CDR3 loop is CASIKRTGEGTGELFF. The CDR3 nucleotides read TGTGCCAGCATTAAAAGGACAGGGGAGGGAACCGGGGAGCTGTTTTTT. V usage is TRBV6-6 and J usage is TRBJ2-2, with 9 bases that match TRBD1. The germline V gene encodes CDR1 MNHNY and CDR2 SVGAGI (reference sequence). Unmatched junction bases numbered 11, after V lost 7 bases and J lost 5 bases. The CDR3 length is 16 residues.

This clone occurred once. V and J are TRBV29-1 and TRBJ1-2; D perhaps matches TRBD1 (5 bases). The CDR3 totals 12 residues. Deletions cut 3 bases from V and 4 bases from J, with 9 bases between. The germline V gene encodes CDR1 SQVTM and CDR2 ANQGSEA. This CDR3 reads CSVEKGPYGYTF. CDR3 coding DNA: TGCAGCGTTGAGAAGGGGCCCTATGGCTACACCTTC.

CDR3 sequence reads: CASSLLVSNEQFF. The DNA of the CDR3 is TGTGCCAGCAGCTTACTCGTGTCTAATGAGCAGTTCTTC. The chain carries TRBV7-2 and TRBJ2-1; the D is unclear. Trimming removed 2 bases at V and 7 bases at J, with 9 bases between. In germline, CDR1 is SGHTA, CDR2 FQGNSA. The CDR3 runs to 13 residues.

The chain is built from TRBV10-3 and TRBJ2-7, with 7 bases matching TRBD2. V shed 8 bases, J shed 1 base, and the junction held 5 bases outside the gene matches. Germline CDR1 and CDR2: ENHRY and SYGVKD. The CDR3 runs 13 residues. The CDR3 nucleotides are TGTGCCATCTCGGGGGGAGAGTCCTACGAGCAGTACTTC. It specifies CAISGGESYEQYF.

Details on this clone: Other DNA variants within this sample encode the same CDR3. The V and J genes are TRBV5-1 and TRBJ2-7; D is unresolved. In germline, CDR1 is SGHRS, CDR2 YFSETQ. CDR3 size: 13 residues. Trimming took off 0 bases at V and 7 bases at J, with 11 bases between the two ends. This CDR3 is CASSLDRSYEQYF. In nucleotides, the CDR3 is TGCGCCAGCAGCTTGGATAGATCTTATGAGCAGTACTTC.

The J gene is TRBJ1-1, the V gene TRBV5-5; D not resolved. V lost 4 bases to trimming and J lost 0 bases, with 13 bases between them. From germline, CDR1 is SGHKS and CDR2 YYEKEE (reference sequence). This CDR3 contains 15 residues. The CDR3: CASSLRSGMNTEAFF. The CDR3 DNA reads as TGTGCCAGCAGCCTCCGTTCGGGGATGAACACTGAAGCTTTCTTT.

This clone was picked up one time. Other DNA sequences in the sample encode the same CDR3. V and J are TRBV4-1 and TRBJ1-3, with D unclear. Trimming left V 2 bases short and J 5 bases short, with 10 bases between. The length of the CDR3 is 14 residues. Looked up from germline, CDR1 is MGHRA and CDR2 is YSYEKL. The CDR3 loop reads CASSQLSTRNTIYF. The CDR3 DNA reads as TGCGCCAGCAGCCAACTATCGACTCGAAACACCATATATTTT.

The rearrangement links TRBV19 to TRBJ2-1, with D hard to call. Germline assignment: CDR1 LNHDA and CDR2 SQIVND (reference sequence). The CDR3 extends over 13 amino acids. V was pared by 2 bases and J by 0 bases, with 2 bases between. Here the CDR3 DNA reads TGTGCCAGTAGTATACGCTCCTACAATGAGCAGTTCTTC. This encodes CASSIRSYNEQFF.